This entry concerns a single TCR beta chain. The target antigen is unknown. The stimulus was an HIV-1 Gag 15-mer peptide pool, about 1 ug/peptide/mL. Memory cells lacking CD40L and CD69 with high CD45RO were sorted. Donors had CD4+ T cell counts above 400 cells/uL and were CMV-seropositive. Stimulated PBMCs had first been depleted of CD8+ T cells. A roughly 20-hour stimulation of CD8-depleted PBMCs used anti-CD28/CD49d costimulation, CD40-blocking antibody and enfuvirtide. CDR1 is MNHEY and CDR2 is SVGAGI in the germline V gene. The V and J ends lost 2 bases and 1 base respectively, with 5 bases between them. The CDR3 extends over 13 amino acids. The data were obtained in a study of persistence of HIV-infected CD4 T cells. Whole-study results and caveats: Compared with CD3/CD28-stimulated cells, CMV- and Gag-responding cells showed lower TCRbeta richness.

The immunoSEQ assay was version 4, run in survey mode. Using immunoSEQ multiplex PCR, the repertoire was profiled, and TCRdb retains in-frame clones only, with some absent. The sample records about 35,000 clones, more than 75% being singletons. The sequencing here drew on cultured CD4+ T cells from PBMCs, taken from a patient who received antiretroviral therapy. The V gene is TRBV6-5, the J gene TRBJ1-2; the D is unclear. The clonotype originates from an adult with HIV. The donor label of this sample is uncertain. Here the CDR3 reads CASSYDGNYGYTF. The CDR3 DNA follows: TGTGCCAGCAGTTACGACGGTAACTATGGCTACACCTTC.